Listed here are 28 T cell receptor beta chains from one sample, sequenced in a study of identical twins. TCRdb re-called the 5' RACE reads with MiXCR, one entry per CDR3 protein. The sample shows 520,000 or so distinct CDR3 sequences, approximately 22% of them seen only once. These records were also assigned to another study, of T cells expressing NK-cell markers.

Sequenced input: CD4+ T cells sorted from blood. These TCRs come from a woman aged 18-30 years in good health.

This clonotype came up many times. The V and J genes are TRBV12-3 or TRBV12-4 and TRBJ1-1; no clear D. The CDR3 has 11 amino acids. The germline V and J ends were trimmed by 8 bases and 0 bases, with 4 bases remaining between them. The CDR3 protein is CASRMNTEAFF. CDR3 nucleotide sequence: TGTGCCAGCCGGATGAACACTGAAGCTTTCTTT.

The J gene is TRBJ2-1, the V gene TRBV7-2; D uncertain. The length of the CDR3 is 12 residues. Germline-derived CDR1 and CDR2 are SGHTA and FQGNSA. V was shortened by 5 bases and J by 10 bases, with 12 bases between the two germline ends. The CDR3 region has the DNA TGTGCCAGCAGCCTAATCGGTCTCGAGCAGTTCTTC. Its translation: CASSLIGLEQFF.

Only a few counts were recorded for this clonotype. The J gene is TRBJ2-7, the V gene TRBV12-3 or TRBV12-4; D remains unclear. This CDR3 is built from 13 residues. Trimming shortened V by 6 bases and J by 4 bases, and 13 bases separated the two germline ends. The CDR3 DNA follows: TGTGCCAGCAGCCCCGATGGAGAATACGAGCAGTACTTC. It is translated as CASSPDGEYEQYF.

V gene TRBV2 combines with J gene TRBJ2-2, with D perhaps TRBD2 (6 bases). The CDR3 has 13 residues. In germline, CDR1 is SNHLY, CDR2 FYNNEI. V lost 7 bases and J 6 bases, leaving 12 bases between the germline ends. The CDR3 region has the DNA TGTGCCAGCACTTGGGGGGTTCCCGGGGAGCTGTTTTTT. Protein: CASTWGVPGELFF. Supplemented by reference TRBV2 and TRBJ2-2, the full variable domain reads EPEVTQTPSHQVTQMGQEVILRCVPISNHLYFYWYRQILGQKVEFLVSFYNNEISEKSEIFDDQFSVERPDGSNFTLKIRSTKLEDSAMYFCASTWGVPGELFFGEGSRLTVL.

The V gene is TRBV29-1, the J gene TRBJ2-1; 14 bases are shared with TRBD2. Germline values: CDR1 SQVTM, CDR2 ANQGSEA. This CDR3 comprises 12 residues. With V trimmed by 7 bases and J by 10 bases, 3 bases remained unmatched. The CDR3 protein is CSAGTSGGEQFF. As DNA, the CDR3 is TGCAGCGCCGGGACTAGCGGGGGAGAGCAGTTCTTC.

Many counts were recorded for this clonotype. The chain uses TRBV5-1 and TRBJ2-7; D could derive from TRBD1 or TRBD2 (5 bases each). The V gene's germline CDR1 is SGHRS and CDR2 YFSETQ. V shed 0 bases and J shed 0 bases, with 13 bases lying between them. This CDR3 has 16 amino acids. The chain's CDR3 is CASSLAGTESSYEQYF. In DNA form, the CDR3 reads TGCGCCAGCAGCTTGGCCGGGACGGAATCCTCCTACGAGCAGTACTTC.

CDR3 sequence: CASSRGLAGGRRSTDTQYF. CDR3 nucleotides: TGTGCCAGTAGTAGGGGACTAGCGGGGGGGCGAAGAAGCACAGATACGCAGTATTTT. The V and J genes are TRBV19 and TRBJ2-3, with 16 nucleotides matching TRBD2. From germline, CDR1 is LNHDA and CDR2 SQIVND (reference sequence). The CDR3 extends over 19 amino acids. Unmatched junction bases numbered 7, after V lost 4 bases and J lost 0 bases. The whole variable domain, remainder taken from reference TRBV19 and TRBJ2-3, is DGGITQSPKYLFRKEGQNVTLSCEQNLNHDAMYWYRQDPGQGLRLIYYSQIVNDFQKGDIAEGYSVSREKKESFPLTVTSAQKNPTAFYLCASSRGLAGGRRSTDTQYFGPGTRLTVL.

The V gene is TRBV9, the J gene TRBJ2-5, with D unresolved. CDR1 is SGDLS, CDR2 YYNGEE, per germline. This CDR3 is 14 amino acids long. V was trimmed by 4 bases and J by 0 bases, leaving 10 bases between them. The chain's CDR3 is CASSPSGYQETQYF. For the CDR3, the DNA is TGTGCCAGCAGCCCGTCCGGGTACCAAGAGACCCAGTACTTC.

V and J are TRBV7-6 and TRBJ2-5; 7 bases fit TRBD1. Germline V gene sequence: CDR1 SGHVS, CDR2 FNYEAQ. The CDR3 loop spans 16 amino acids. J was trimmed by 4 bases and V by 1 base; bases with no gene match: 9. In DNA, the CDR3 is TGTGCCAGCAGCTTAGGAAGCAGGGGGTTGTTAGAGACCCAGTACTTC. Translating gives CASSLGSRGLLETQYF.

This chain joins TRBV6-2 or TRBV6-3 and TRBJ1-1; no reliable D call. CDR3 length equals 15 residues. Trimming removed 10 bases at V and 0 bases at J, with 18 bases between. Germline CDR1 and CDR2: MNHEY and SVGEGT. The CDR3 DNA sequence: TGTGCCACCCGGCGGACGCCGTCCTTGAACACTGAAGCTTTCTTT. Translation: CATRRTPSLNTEAFF.

The chain is built from TRBV10-1 and TRBJ2-1; possible D gene TRBD2, 6 bases. This CDR3 is built from 15 residues. The germline V and J ends were trimmed by 3 bases and 6 bases, with 15 bases remaining between them. Germline V lookup: CDR1 WNHNN, CDR2 SYGVQD (reference sequence). CDR3 loop: CASSELGGDSNEQFF. For the CDR3, the DNA is TGCGCCAGCAGTGAACTCGGGGGAGACAGCAATGAGCAGTTCTTC.

This clonotype has just a few counts. The CDR3 DNA sequence: TGCAGTGCGCTGCTCACAGATACGCAGTATTTT. Translation gives CSALLTDTQYF. This chain joins TRBV20-1 and TRBJ2-3; D unclear. Germline values: CDR1 DFQATT, CDR2 SNEGSKA (reference sequence). Trimming removed 6 bases from V and 2 bases from J, with 6 bases in between. The length of the CDR3 is 11 residues.

This chain connects TRBV7-3 to TRBJ2-1, with TRBD2 identical over 8 bases. The CDR3 runs to 15 residues. V shed 2 bases, J shed 4 bases, and the junction held 4 bases outside the gene matches. Germline lookup yields CDR1 SGHTA and CDR2 FQGTGA. CDR3 sequence (DNA): TGTGCCAGCAGCTTACAACTAGCGGTTTACAATGAGCAGTTCTTC. Translation gives CASSLQLAVYNEQFF.

There are many counts of this clonotype. This chain joins TRBV7-9 and TRBJ1-6; the D is unclear. CDR1 is SEHNR and CDR2 is FQNEAQ in the germline V gene (reference sequence). CDR3 size: 12 residues. Deletions cut 2 bases from V and 8 bases from J, with 4 bases between. The CDR3 DNA reads as TGTGCCAGCAGCTTACCCCATTCACCCCTCCACTTT. Amino acids: CASSLPHSPLHF.

This clonotype has a single count. The CDR3 is CASSEALTDTQYF. The CDR3 region has the DNA TGTGCCAGCAGTGAAGCCCTCACAGATACGCAGTATTTT. This chain links TRBV2 with TRBJ2-3; D call uncertain. Germline V gene lookup returns CDR1 SNHLY and CDR2 FYNNEI. CDR3 size: 13 residues. Trimming left V 0 bases short and J 2 bases short, with 3 bases between.

This clonotype was found a few times. The rearrangement uses TRBV4-2 and TRBJ2-2; 8 nucleotides align to TRBD2. Germline CDR1 reads LGHNA; CDR2 reads YNFKEQ. The ends lost 4 bases at V and 4 bases at J; junction bases unmatched: 8. The CDR3 loop spans 16 amino acids. CDR3 nucleotides: TGTGCCAGCAGCCCCCAGACTAGCGAGCCCACCGGGGAGCTGTTTTTT. Protein product: CASSPQTSEPTGELFF.

This clonotype has ten or more counts. This chain joins TRBV12-3 or TRBV12-4 and TRBJ2-3, with D perhaps being TRBD1 or TRBD2 (5 bases each). The CDR3 extends over 13 amino acids. Trimming stripped 7 bases from V and 3 bases from J, with 11 bases between. The CDR3 loop reads CASNLGGTDTQYF. Written as DNA, the CDR3 is TGTGCCAGCAACCTTGGGGGTACAGATACGCAGTATTTT.

This clonotype was seen a handful of times. The V call is TRBV2, the J call TRBJ1-5; weak D call: TRBD1 (5 bases). There are 15 residues in the CDR3. CDR1 is SNHLY, CDR2 FYNNEI, per germline. V lost 3 bases and J 2 bases, leaving 11 bases between the germline ends. The CDR3 DNA is TGTGCCAGCAGTGATGAGGGGCTGGGCAATCAGCCCCAGCATTTT. The encoded protein is CASSDEGLGNQPQHF.

The J gene is TRBJ2-7, the V gene TRBV27; TRBD2 matches at 7 bases. V lost 4 bases, J lost 5 bases, and 5 bases stayed unmatched. The CDR3 runs to 13 residues. The germline gives CDR1 MNHEY, CDR2 SMNVEV (reference sequence). CDR3 amino acids: CASSWRENNEQYF. Written as DNA, the CDR3 is TGTGCCAGCAGTTGGCGGGAGAATAACGAGCAGTACTTC.

This clonotype was seen only a few times. The rearrangement joins TRBV20-1 to TRBJ2-7; the match to TRBD1 covers 9 bases. Germline V lookup: CDR1 DFQATT, CDR2 SNEGSKA (reference sequence). CDR3 size: 14 residues. The V and J ends lost 1 base and 6 bases, in that order; junction bases with no gene match: 7. CDR3 residues: CSARVNRGLLEQYF. CDR3 nucleotides: TGCAGTGCTAGAGTGAACAGGGGGCTCCTCGAGCAGTACTTC.

This clonotype was picked up many times. V usage is TRBV10-3 and J usage is TRBJ2-2, with D tentatively TRBD1 (6 bases). Germline V gene data show CDR1 as ENHRY and CDR2 as SYGVKD. The CDR3 consists of 16 residues. The V gene lost 0 bases and the J gene lost 3 bases, with 11 bases spanning the gap. The CDR3: CAISESGTLDTGELFF. In DNA, the CDR3 is TGTGCCATCAGTGAGTCCGGGACACTCGACACCGGGGAGCTGTTTTTT.

The chain links TRBV20-1 to TRBJ2-1; 9 bases fit TRBD2. Germline V CDR1 and CDR2: DFQATT, SNEGSKA (reference sequence). The CDR3 is made up of 15 amino acids. V shed 5 bases and J 4 bases; nucleotides not matched to a gene: 9. The CDR3, as DNA: TGCAGTGCTCTCCCACTAAGCGGGGGGTACAATGAGCAGTTCTTC. Encoded protein: CSALPLSGGYNEQFF.

A few counts support this clonotype. The V and J genes are TRBV10-3 and TRBJ2-2, with D tentatively TRBD1 or TRBD2 (7 bases each). Germline CDR1 ENHRY, CDR2 SYGVKD. V lost 0 bases and J lost 3, with 20 bases in between. This CDR3 comprises 19 residues. In DNA form, the CDR3 reads TGTGCCATCAGTGAGTCGAGCAGGGGGGGGCGACCCTACACCGGGGAGCTGTTTTTT. Translated: CAISESSRGGRPYTGELFF.

J is TRBJ1-5 and V is TRBV2, with TRBD1 as a possible D gene (6 bases). The ends were cut back, 6 bases at V and 4 bases at J, with 13 bases in the middle. Germline V lookup: CDR1 SNHLY, CDR2 FYNNEI. The CDR3 sequence is 14 residues long. The CDR3 DNA reads as TGTGCCAGCAGACTCCGGGACAAGAATCAGCCCCAGCATTTT. Its protein product is CASRLRDKNQPQHF.

There are a few counts of this clonotype. V gene TRBV29-1 combines with J gene TRBJ1-1; no reliable D call. Trimming shortened V by 8 bases and J by 6 bases, and 16 bases separated the two germline ends. The CDR3 totals 12 residues. CDR1 is SQVTM and CDR2 is ANQGSEA in the germline V gene. Here the CDR3 DNA reads TGCAGCTCCTACGGAGGGAAGGCTGAAGCTTTCTTT. Amino acid sequence: CSSYGGKAEAFF.

This chain links TRBV7-8 with TRBJ2-5; D not resolved. Deletions cut 2 bases from V and 7 bases from J, with 8 bases between. Germline V lookup: CDR1 SGHVS, CDR2 FQNEAQ. The CDR3 covers 12 residues. Here the CDR3 DNA reads TGTGCCAGCAGCTTACTTGAAGGGACCCAGTACTTC. It encodes CASSLLEGTQYF.

The chain has TRBV5-6 and TRBJ1-2; maybe TRBD1 (6 bases). CDR3 length: 16 amino acids. Germline CDR1 reads SGHDT; CDR2 reads YYEEEE. With 2 bases removed from V and 5 bases from J, the gap between germline ends came to 19 bases. This CDR3 is CASSFWGASLSYGYTF. The DNA for the CDR3 is TGTGCCAGCAGCTTTTGGGGGGCGAGCCTATCATATGGCTACACCTTC.

Notes on this clonotype: A much more abundant neighbour one base away suggests this may be a read error. The V call is TRBV10-1, the J call TRBJ2-1; D is ambiguous. V dropped 3 bases and J dropped 10 bases, with 10 bases sitting between them. Germline loops: CDR1 WNHNN, CDR2 SYGVQD (reference sequence). The CDR3 is 12 residues long. DNA of the CDR3: TGCGCCAGCAGTGATCCGTGTCAGGAGCAGTTCTTC. Its translation: CASSDPCQEQFF.